The present TCR beta chain was sequenced within a study of blood T cell repertoires in COVID-19. Whole-study context: COVID-19 samples from acute and convalescent phases originated in the United States, Italy and Spain. T cells, B-cell-depleted T cells, or PBMCs supplied cDNA or gDNA.

Study processing details: Reference gene primer amplification gave nucleated cell count estimates. Sequencing used immunoSEQ multiplex PCR; TCRdb keeps in-frame clones, though not all of them. The V and J calls and the clone size are those of that table, but D and trimming were determined from the DNA. The repertoire holds more than 200,000 clones, with around 83% as singletons. This TCR derives from a man aged 40-49 years with active or convalescent COVID-19. Material: peripheral blood.

CDR3 residues: CASSLSPNTQYF. The CDR3, as DNA: TGTGCCAGCAGCTTAAGCCCAAATACGCAGTATTTT. V gene TRBV7-9 combines with J gene TRBJ2-3; D is unresolved. Trimming took 2 bases from V and 7 from J, leaving 7 bases between them. The CDR3 is 12 residues long. From germline, CDR1 is SEHNR and CDR2 FQNEAQ (reference sequence).